This is a list of T cell receptor beta chains from one sample in a study of neurological immune-mediated disorders. TCRdb re-called the 5' RACE reads with MiXCR, one entry per CDR3 protein. The sample contains about 60,000 distinct CDR3 sequences, 3% to 4% of which appear only once. The specimen sequenced was PBMCs. The receptors here all came from a woman in her fifties or sixties with multiple sclerosis. CDR3s leave out the opening cysteine and the closing phenylalanine or tryptophan.

v_gene	j_gene	CDR3aa
TRBV29-1	TRBJ2-1	SVAPGQGSYNEQF
TRBV9	TRBJ2-2	ASSLVGRTGELF
TRBV20-1	TRBJ2-2	SARDGNTGELF
TRBV27	TRBJ2-7	ASSLSPTGEKY
TRBV6-5	TRBJ1-2	ASSYRDRRNYGYT
TRBV5-1	TRBJ2-2	ASSLMPDVDTGELF
TRBV7-2	TRBJ1-1	ASSLAQTGGLMNTEAF
TRBV28	TRBJ2-7	ASRATGLPYEQY
TRBV24-1	TRBJ2-1	ATSGGTGNYNEQF
TRBV5-1	TRBJ2-1	ASSLVASSYNEQF
TRBV6-1	TRBJ2-5	ASSFQGLWETQY
TRBV11-1	TRBJ2-5	ASSLDRQLQETQY
TRBV5-1	TRBJ2-1	ASSSVFSGGAYEQF
TRBV3-1	TRBJ1-4	ASSQSGTPKLF
TRBV20-1	TRBJ1-5	SAHRVGDSSYQPQH
TRBV6-5	TRBJ1-6	ASMGGPYNSPLH
TRBV12-3/TRBV12-4	TRBJ2-7	ASSSGQLSYEQY
TRBV7-2	TRBJ2-2	ASSSIAGVITGELF
TRBV2	TRBJ1-4	ASSRDRSATNEKLF
TRBV6-5	TRBJ2-7	ASSLHAGTSPLRQY
TRBV6-1	TRBJ2-2	ASSELAGVTGELF
TRBV7-8	TRBJ2-1	ASASGVYNEQF
TRBV18	TRBJ2-1	ASSSGQGTREQF
TRBV10-3	TRBJ1-2	AISEGGYGYT
TRBV9	TRBJ2-5	ASSVSRGQETQY
TRBV5-1	TRBJ2-7	ASKWGAGASYEQY
TRBV5-1	TRBJ1-1	ASSLQGREAF
TRBV13	TRBJ1-6	ASSLRTPPSPLH
TRBV7-8	TRBJ2-3	ASSLGLTFTDTQY
TRBV5-1	TRBJ2-1	ASSPAGDLYNEQF
TRBV10-3	TRBJ2-1	AISEPGGAYNEQF
TRBV3-1	TRBJ2-1	ASSQDIRNNEQF
TRBV7-2	TRBJ1-6	ASNLRQGRSPLH
TRBV20-1	TRBJ2-1	SARDAGIRGSSYNEQF
TRBV20-1	TRBJ2-1	SARPPNGLAREQF
TRBV18	TRBJ2-3	ASSVSLTDTQY
TRBV3-1	TRBJ1-3	ASSQLDSGNTIY
TRBV5-1	TRBJ1-1	ASSLVSVQNPNTEAF
TRBV7-9	TRBJ1-1	ASSSQENTEAF
TRBV5-6	TRBJ2-1	ASSPDPWTAYNEQF
TRBV5-1	TRBJ2-1	ASSLETGDNEQF
TRBV2	TRBJ2-1	ASSGGGQF
TRBV20-1	TRBJ1-2	SAFATGGATGYT
TRBV5-1	TRBJ2-2	ASSVQGPAGELF
TRBV27	TRBJ1-5	ASSLWAGPKENQPQH
TRBV27	TRBJ1-4	ASSLRGVTNEKLF
TRBV11-2	TRBJ2-5	ASSLIEWRNWEETQY
TRBV7-2	TRBJ2-3	ASSRSSTDTQY
TRBV7-8	TRBJ2-7	ASSFRTGSSYEQY
TRBV28	TRBJ2-5	ASSVGGLETQY
TRBV10-3	TRBJ2-7	AIRGASIYEQY
TRBV12-3/TRBV12-4	TRBJ1-6	ASSSTGSSPLH
TRBV20-1	TRBJ1-5	SASGGGNQPQH
TRBV5-1	TRBJ2-7	ASSLEGVAYEQY